A single sample gave rise to the 30 T cell receptor beta chains below, sequenced in a study of blood T cell repertoires in COVID-19. The data were produced by immunoSEQ multiplex PCR, yet TCRdb's version contains in-frame clones alone and is incomplete. The data contain 220,000 or so clones, about 80% of them seen just once; the ten biggest clones take up 2% to 2.5%. Sequenced material: peripheral blood. All receptors derive from an older woman with acute or convalescent COVID-19.

V gene TRBV5-1 combines with J gene TRBJ2-1, with 8 bases fitting TRBD2. Germline CDR1 is SGHRS and CDR2 is YFSETQ. V dropped 2 bases and J dropped 7; count of bases not matched to a gene: 2. This CDR3 comprises 13 residues. The CDR3 sequence is CASSFGGGNEQFF. The CDR3 nucleotides are TGCGCCAGCAGCTTCGGCGGGGGGAATGAGCAGTTCTTC. The full variable domain, rest sourced from reference TRBV5-1 and TRBJ2-1, is KAGVTQTPRYLIKTRGQQVTLSCSPISGHRSVSWYQQTPGQGLQFLFEYFSETQRNKGNFPGRFSGRQFSNSRSEMNVSTLELGDSALYLCASSFGGGNEQFFGPGTRLTVL.

The chain couples TRBV7-6 to TRBJ2-1; 7 bases align to TRBD1. Losses at the gene ends were 4 bases for V and 5 bases for J; bases not matched to a gene: 2. Germline V lookup: CDR1 SGHVS, CDR2 FNYEAQ. The CDR3 totals 13 residues. Here the CDR3 reads CASSSGTDNEQFF. For the CDR3, the DNA is TGTGCCAGCAGCTCGGGGACAGACAATGAGCAGTTCTTC. Full variable domain (rest looked up from reference TRBV7-6 and TRBJ2-1): GAGVSQSPRYKVTKRGQDVALRCDPISGHVSLYWYRQALGQGPEFLTYFNYEAQQDKSGLPNDRFSAERPEGSISTLTIQRTEQRDSAMYRCASSSGTDNEQFFGPGTRLTVL.

V is TRBV2 and J is TRBJ1-2, with D hard to call. Trimming cost V 3 bases and J 6 bases, with 11 bases left between them. CDR1 is SNHLY, CDR2 FYNNEI, per germline. The CDR3 has 13 residues. The CDR3 sequence: CASSEAGRDGYTF. CDR3 coding DNA: TGTGCCAGCAGTGAGGCCGGGAGGGATGGCTACACCTTC.

J is TRBJ1-2 and V is TRBV4-3; weak D call: TRBD1 (6 bases). The CDR3 contains 14 residues. V was shortened by 1 base and J by 5 bases, with 11 bases between the two germline ends. Germline CDR1 is LGHNA and CDR2 is YSLEER. CDR3 amino acids: CASSQGRGTYGYTF. Written as DNA, the CDR3 is TGCGCCAGCAGCCAAGGTCGAGGGACATATGGCTACACCTTC.

This clone was counted a few times. V gene TRBV21-1 combines with J gene TRBJ1-2. TRBV21-1 is annotated as a pseudogene. The CDR3 consists of 12 residues. The CDR3 sequence: CASRPGYYGYTF. The CDR3 coding sequence is TGTGCCAGCAGACCCGGGTACTATGGCTACACCTTC.

The rearrangement joins TRBV10-3 to TRBJ2-7, with D perhaps TRBD1 (6 bases). V lost 6 bases, J lost 1 base, and 16 bases lay in between. In germline, CDR1 is ENHRY, CDR2 SYGVKD. CDR3 length: 15 amino acids. The CDR3, as DNA: TGTGCCATCAGCGACGCCCTAGGACAGTCCTACGAGCAGTACTTC. Amino acids: CAISDALGQSYEQYF.

V is TRBV7-9 and J is TRBJ2-1, with D possibly being TRBD1 (7 bases). The CDR3 has 16 residues. CDR1 and CDR2 from the germline V gene are SEHNR and FQNEAQ (reference sequence). V dropped 5 bases and J dropped 1 base, with 15 bases sitting between them. This CDR3 reads CASSARGQLSYNEQFF. CDR3 DNA sequence: TGTGCCAGCAGCGCGCGGGGACAGCTATCCTACAATGAGCAGTTCTTC.

This clone was recorded only once. The genes are TRBV7-3 and TRBJ2-2; possibly TRBD1 for D (6 bases). Trimming stripped 1 base from V and 4 bases from J, with 10 bases between. Looked up from germline, CDR1 is SGHTA and CDR2 is FQGTGA. The CDR3 extends over 15 amino acids. Here the CDR3 reads CASSLSVGATGELFF. CDR3 DNA: TGTGCCAGCAGCTTAAGTGTGGGGGCCACCGGGGAGCTGTTTTTT.

CDR3 DNA: TGTGCCAGCAGCCCCCGAACAGGGTACAACACTGAAGCTTTCTTT. Its translation: CASSPRTGYNTEAFF. The chain combines TRBV3-1 (or the pseudogene TRBV3-2) with TRBJ1-1; D is possibly TRBD1 (6 bases). Germline values: CDR1 LGHDT, CDR2 YNNKEL (reference sequence). V was pared by 4 bases and J by 2 bases, with 14 bases between. The CDR3 runs 15 residues.

This sequence joins TRBV2 and TRBJ2-7, with D perhaps TRBD2 (5 bases). The CDR3 spans 13 residues. Looked up from germline, CDR1 is SNHLY and CDR2 is FYNNEI. V lost 5 bases, J lost 3 bases, and 11 bases lay in between. The CDR3: CASSYIRDYEQYF. In DNA form, the CDR3 reads TGTGCCAGCAGTTATATCCGGGACTACGAGCAGTACTTC. The variable domain in full, completed from reference TRBV2 and TRBJ2-7, reads EPEVTQTPSHQVTQMGQEVILRCVPISNHLYFYWYRQILGQKVEFLVSFYNNEISEKSEIFDDQFSVERPDGSNFTLKIRSTKLEDSAMYFCASSYIRDYEQYFGPGTRLTVT.

CDR3 DNA sequence: TGTGCCAGCAGCCAAAACAGGGACCTGGGCACTGAAGCTTTCTTT. It codes for CASSQNRDLGTEAFF. J is TRBJ1-1 and V is TRBV7-9; D is perhaps TRBD1 (6 bases). V lost 5 bases, J lost 4 bases, and 17 bases lay in between. CDR3 length: 15 residues. Germline loops: CDR1 SEHNR, CDR2 FQNEAQ (reference sequence).

The V call is TRBV5-6, the J call TRBJ1-1; a weak D match, TRBD1 (5 bases). Germline V CDR1 and CDR2: SGHDT, YYEEEE. V lost 0 bases, J lost 1 base, and 13 bases lay in between. The CDR3 spans 16 residues. The CDR3 spells CASSLGGSGSNTEAFF. The CDR3 region has the DNA TGTGCCAGCAGCTTGGGGGGCAGTGGGTCGAACACTGAAGCTTTCTTT.

The rearrangement joins TRBV4-1 to TRBJ1-2; the D is unclear. V lost 0 bases and J 2 bases, leaving 10 bases between the germline ends. Germline V gene data show CDR1 as MGHRA and CDR2 as YSYEKL. The CDR3 contains 15 residues. CDR3 protein: CASSQDVGSNYGYTF. The CDR3 DNA sequence: TGCGCCAGCAGCCAAGATGTGGGCTCGAACTATGGCTACACCTTC.

V is TRBV4-1 and J is TRBJ2-7; D might be TRBD1 (6 bases). The CDR3 extends over 14 amino acids. Germline assignment: CDR1 MGHRA and CDR2 YSYEKL. Trimming took 1 base from V and 3 from J, leaving 10 bases between them. CDR3 loop: CASSQGTQGYEQYF. The CDR3 DNA sequence: TGCGCCAGCAGCCAAGGCACACAGGGCTACGAGCAGTACTTC.

The V call is TRBV30, the J call TRBJ2-7; TRBD2 might be the D (6 bases). CDR1 is GTSNPN and CDR2 is SVGIG in the germline V gene (reference sequence). V was cut by 4 bases and J by 4 bases, with 11 bases left in between. The CDR3 sequence is 12 residues long. CDR3 loop: CAWNGGEYEQYF. The DNA of the CDR3 is TGTGCCTGGAACGGGGGAGAGTACGAGCAGTACTTC.

The gene calls are TRBV6-5 and TRBJ1-2; 11 bases line up with TRBD1. From germline, CDR1 is MNHEY and CDR2 SVGAGI. The CDR3 loop spans 15 amino acids. The ends lost 5 bases at V and 4 bases at J; junction bases unmatched: 6. CDR3 in amino acids: CASSTWTGGAYGYTF. The CDR3 coding sequence is TGTGCCAGCAGTACGTGGACAGGGGGCGCCTATGGCTACACCTTC.

This clone was detected once. V gene TRBV5-4 combines with J gene TRBJ2-1; TRBD2 agrees at 9 bases. Germline values: CDR1 SGHNT, CDR2 YYREEE (reference sequence). J lost 4 bases, V lost 0 bases, and 5 bases had no gene match. The CDR3 has 16 residues. The CDR3 coding sequence is TGTGCCAGCAGCTTGGCCGGCGGGGGGGGATACAATGAGCAGTTCTTC. Translated, it gives CASSLAGGGGYNEQFF.

This chain links TRBV3-1 (or the pseudogene TRBV3-2) with TRBJ2-4; 8 nucleotides line up with TRBD2. Germline V gives CDR1 LGHDT, CDR2 YNNKEL (reference sequence). The CDR3 runs 15 residues. The junction had 8 bases not matched to a gene; V was cut back by 4 bases and J by 6 bases. DNA of the CDR3: TGTGCCAGCAGCCTTAATTCCGGGACTAGAAACATTCAGTACTTC. It specifies CASSLNSGTRNIQYF.

This clone turned up a few times. The chain has TRBV5-1 and TRBJ1-2; TRBD1 aligns across 9 bases. The CDR3 sequence is 14 residues long. Germline loops: CDR1 SGHRS, CDR2 YFSETQ. V shed 4 bases, J shed 6 bases, and the junction held 7 bases outside the gene matches. The CDR3 coding sequence is TGCGCCAGCAGCGTTGGACAGGGGAGGGATGGCTACACCTTC. Its protein is CASSVGQGRDGYTF.

The V call is TRBV6-5, the J call TRBJ1-2, with D possibly matching TRBD1 (6 bases). Germline V gene lookup returns CDR1 MNHEY and CDR2 SVGAGI. CDR3 size: 15 residues. The V and J ends lost 6 bases and 2 bases respectively, with 16 bases between them. The CDR3 sequence: CASRSGGQSNYGYTF. As DNA, the CDR3 is TGTGCCAGCAGATCCGGTGGACAGTCGAACTATGGCTACACCTTC.

The gene calls are TRBV4-3 and TRBJ2-7; tentative D call: TRBD1 (5 bases). From germline, CDR1 is LGHNA and CDR2 YSLEER. The CDR3 has 14 residues. V dropped 3 bases and J dropped 2 bases, with 11 bases sitting between them. CDR3 loop: CASSQQGGPYEQYF. The CDR3, as DNA: TGCGCCAGCAGCCAGCAGGGTGGACCCTACGAGCAGTACTTC.

V gene TRBV25-1 combines with J gene TRBJ2-1, with 8 bases lining up with TRBD1. Germline V lookup: CDR1 MGHDK, CDR2 SYGVNS. The CDR3 spans 15 residues. After removal of 6 bases from V and 3 bases from J, the junction contained 7 bases not matched to a gene. The CDR3 DNA reads TGTGCCAGCAGCAGGACAGGGACCTTCTACAATGAGCAGTTCTTC. Translated: CASSRTGTFYNEQFF.

V is TRBV29-1 and J is TRBJ1-1; the match to TRBD1 covers 7 bases. Germline V lookup: CDR1 SQVTM, CDR2 ANQGSEA. V shed 4 bases, J shed 1 base, and the junction held 3 bases outside the gene matches. CDR3 length equals 13 residues. Here the CDR3 DNA reads TGCAGCGTTGTAGGACAGGAGAACACTGAAGCTTTCTTT. This translates into CSVVGQENTEAFF.

The chain employs TRBV7-9 and TRBJ2-1; 8 nucleotides align to TRBD2. Trimming cost V 3 bases and J 12 bases; bases outside gene matches: 7. Germline assignment: CDR1 SEHNR and CDR2 FQNEAQ (reference sequence). The CDR3 loop spans 13 amino acids. The CDR3 sequence: CASSLGGTRTQFF. DNA for the CDR3: TGTGCCAGCAGCTTGGGGGGGACTAGAACGCAGTTCTTC.

The chain joins TRBV4-1 to TRBJ1-6, with D tentatively TRBD1 (5 bases). Trimming pared 1 base from V and 7 bases from J, leaving 23 bases between. This CDR3 region has 19 residues. CDR1 is MGHRA and CDR2 is YSYEKL in the germline V gene. The CDR3 nucleotides are TGCGCCAGCAGCCAAGGGTCCGGCAGGGTGAGCGTGGGGAATTCACCCCTCCACTTT. The encoded protein is CASSQGSGRVSVGNSPLHF.

The chain is built from TRBV7-2 and TRBJ1-3; D not resolved. The CDR3 extends over 14 amino acids. V was trimmed by 1 base and J by 2 bases, leaving 6 bases between them. In germline, CDR1 is SGHTA, CDR2 FQGNSA. The CDR3 sequence is CASSLGAPGNTIYF. The CDR3 DNA sequence: TGTGCCAGCAGCTTAGGGGCCCCTGGAAACACCATATATTTT. The whole variable domain, remainder taken from reference TRBV7-2 and TRBJ1-3, is GAGVSQSPSNKVTEKGKDVELRCDPISGHTALYWYRQSLGQGLEFLIYFQGNSAPDKSGLPSDRFSAERTGGSVSTLTIQRTQQEDSAVYLCASSLGAPGNTIYFGEGSWLTVV.

The chain joins TRBV7-8 to TRBJ2-2, with TRBD2 identical over 7 bases. Trimming removed 2 bases from V and 5 bases from J; junction bases left unmatched: 5. Germline assignment: CDR1 SGHVS and CDR2 FQNEAQ. This CDR3 is 15 amino acids long. For the CDR3, the DNA is TGTGCCAGCAGCTTAAGGCGGGGGATAACCGGGGAGCTGTTTTTT. Residues: CASSLRRGITGELFF.

Details on this clone: An end of the junction does not agree with germline; a read error may underlie this. The gene calls are TRBV20-1 and TRBJ1-4; unclear D gene. The CDR3 spans 10 residues. The germline gives CDR1 DFQATT, CDR2 SNEGSKA (reference sequence). The CDR3 protein is CSARDEVALF. DNA of the CDR3: TGCAGTGCTAGAGATGAGGTCGCGCTTTTT.

This clone was found a few times. This rearrangement joins TRBV9 to TRBJ1-1, with D tentatively TRBD1 (5 bases). CDR3 length: 15 residues. Trimming shortened V by 0 bases and J by 0 bases, and 9 bases separated the two germline ends. CDR1 and CDR2 (germline): SGDLS, YYNGEE. As DNA, the CDR3 is TGTGCCAGCAGCGTAGCCGGAGGGGTGAACACTGAAGCTTTCTTT. Protein sequence: CASSVAGGVNTEAFF.

This chain joins TRBV18 and TRBJ2-3; D may be TRBD2 (5 bases). The CDR3 length is 15 residues. V was clipped by 3 bases and J by 1 base, with 11 bases between them. CDR1 KGHSH and CDR2 LQKENI come from the germline V gene. This CDR3 reads CASSPPVSGTDTQYF. The CDR3 DNA reads TGTGCCAGCTCACCCCCTGTTAGCGGCACAGATACGCAGTATTTT.